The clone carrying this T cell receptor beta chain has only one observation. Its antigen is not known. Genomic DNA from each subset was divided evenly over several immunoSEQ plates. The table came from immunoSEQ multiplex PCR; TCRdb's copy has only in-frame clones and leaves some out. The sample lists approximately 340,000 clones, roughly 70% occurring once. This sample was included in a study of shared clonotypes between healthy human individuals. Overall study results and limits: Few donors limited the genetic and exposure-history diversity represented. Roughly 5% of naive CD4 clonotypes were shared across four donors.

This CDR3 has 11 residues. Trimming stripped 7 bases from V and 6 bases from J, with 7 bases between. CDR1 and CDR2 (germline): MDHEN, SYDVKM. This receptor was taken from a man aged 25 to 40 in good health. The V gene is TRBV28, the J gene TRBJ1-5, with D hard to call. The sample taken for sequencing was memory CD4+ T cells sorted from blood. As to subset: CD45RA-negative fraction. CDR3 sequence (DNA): TGTGCCAGCACCCGGGGTCAGCCCCAGCATTTT. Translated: CASTRGQPQHF.